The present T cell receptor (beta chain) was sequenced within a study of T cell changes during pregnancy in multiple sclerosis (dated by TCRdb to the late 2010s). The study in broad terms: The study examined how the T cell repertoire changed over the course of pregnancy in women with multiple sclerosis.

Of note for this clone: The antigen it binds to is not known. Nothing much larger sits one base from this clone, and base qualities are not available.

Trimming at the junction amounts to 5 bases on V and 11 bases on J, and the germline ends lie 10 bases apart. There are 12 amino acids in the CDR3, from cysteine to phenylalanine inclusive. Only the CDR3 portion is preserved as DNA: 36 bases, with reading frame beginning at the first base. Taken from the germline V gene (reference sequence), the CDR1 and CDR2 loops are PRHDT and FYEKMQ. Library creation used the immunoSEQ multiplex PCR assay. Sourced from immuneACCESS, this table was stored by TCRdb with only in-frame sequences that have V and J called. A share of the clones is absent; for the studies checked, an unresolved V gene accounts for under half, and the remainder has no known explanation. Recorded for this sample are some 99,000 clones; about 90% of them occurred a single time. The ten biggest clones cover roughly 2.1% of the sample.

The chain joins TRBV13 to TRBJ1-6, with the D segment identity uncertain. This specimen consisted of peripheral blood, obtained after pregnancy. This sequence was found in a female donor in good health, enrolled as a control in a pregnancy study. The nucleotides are TGTGCCAGCAGCCGCGGGAGACCACCCCTCCACTTT. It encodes CASSRGRPPLHF.